These 2 T cell receptor beta chains came from one sample sequenced in a study of blood T cell repertoires in COVID-19. Measured with immunoSEQ multiplex PCR; TCRdb has only the in-frame clones, and not every one. The sample carries 50,000 to 65,000 clones, about 90% recorded once. Sequences were obtained from peripheral blood. These receptors were collected from a man aged 55 to 69 with acute or convalescent COVID-19.

The V and J genes are TRBV4-2 and TRBJ1-1, with TRBD1 matching over 7 bases. V dropped 1 base and J dropped 2; count of bases not matched to a gene: 4. The length of the CDR3 is 15 residues. From germline, CDR1 is LGHNA and CDR2 YNFKEQ. The CDR3 DNA follows: TGTGCCAGCAGCCAAGCCGACAGGGCAAACACTGAAGCTTTCTTT. The encoded protein is CASSQADRANTEAFF.

The chain employs TRBV28 and TRBJ2-7, with unresolved D. Germline V lookup: CDR1 MDHEN, CDR2 SYDVKM. The CDR3 extends over 14 amino acids. V dropped 7 bases and J dropped 0 bases, with 13 bases sitting between them. The CDR3 bases are TGTGCCAGCAAATTCCTGCGTGGCTCCTACGAGCAGTACTTC. This encodes CASKFLRGSYEQYF.